This T cell receptor (beta chain) was sequenced during a study of T cells in Graves' hyperthyroidism and ophthalmopathy. Template material for amplifying TCR beta CDR3 regions consisted of RNA transcripts. A set of HTBI primers served as the primers for a first-round RT-PCR of the TCR CDR3. A single record per CDR3 protein comes from TCRdb applying MiXCR to the multiplex PCR reads. The sample shows approximately 690,000 distinct CDR3 sequences, around 20% of them seen only once. Per germline, CDR1 SGHDN and CDR2 FVKESK. This CDR3 is built from 16 residues. V lost 0 bases and J lost 1; bases outside the gene matches: 4. Clinical symptoms, serum thyroxine and TRAb, thyroid ultrasound and orbital computed tomography were used for the diagnoses.

This clonotype was sampled from a man in his thirties or forties with Graves' ophthalmopathy. Sample: blood. V gene TRBV14 combines with J gene TRBJ2-7; 9 nucleotides agree with TRBD1. CDR3 in amino acids: CASSQDPGTGSYEQYF. In DNA, the CDR3 is TGTGCCAGCAGCCAAGACCCGGGGACAGGGTCCTACGAGCAGTACTTC. Full variable domain (outside the CDR3, taken from reference TRBV14 and TRBJ2-7): EAGVTQFPSHSVIEKGQTVTLRCDPISGHDNLYWYRRVMGKEIKFLLHFVKESKQDESGMPNNRFLAERTGGTYSTLKVQPAELEDSGVYFCASSQDPGTGSYEQYFGPGTRLTVT.